Listed below are T cell receptor beta chains from one sample, sequenced in a study of T cell repertoires in cytomegalovirus infection. From the reads, TCRdb called clonotypes with MiXCR, one entry per CDR3 protein. Among about 360,000 distinct CDR3 sequences listed, roughly 20% were seen once. Source material: PBMCs. These receptors all stem from a human donor in good health (CMV status not recorded). Some clones in this sample may be carry-over from other donors' samples. Both conserved end residues are trimmed from each CDR3.

v_call	j_call	cdr3_aa
TRBV28	TRBJ1-4	ASSYRGLREKLF
TRBV2	TRBJ1-2	ASSTDRSSYGYT
TRBV7-2	TRBJ2-3	ASSIGAGGGTDTQY
TRBV18	TRBJ1-1	ASSLGPRVVTEAF
TRBV5-5	TRBJ1-5	ASASRAGGGQPQH
TRBV2	TRBJ1-1	ASTPDTEAF
TRBV4-3	TRBJ1-1	ASSWDRGGTEAF
TRBV20-1	TRBJ2-3	SASEVAANTDTQY
TRBV10-2	TRBJ2-1	ASTLVDGKRYNEQF
TRBV7-9	TRBJ2-3	ASSFYRGAGGTDTQY
TRBV7-2	TRBJ2-1	ASSQGLAGVYEQF
TRBV7-9	TRBJ2-1	ASSPPVQNNEQF
TRBV24-1	TRBJ2-5	AANGGGSRETQY
TRBV4-1	TRBJ1-4	ASTTGGEKLF
TRBV7-9	TRBJ2-3	ASSPRTREVDTQY
TRBV5-6	TRBJ2-1	ASSDTRQINEQF
TRBV30	TRBJ1-6	AWTLTDSPLH
TRBV7-2	TRBJ2-5	ASSRLRVETQY
TRBV7-9	TRBJ1-1	ASSPPRRGNTEAF
TRBV20-1	TRBJ2-7	SVGSREAPYEQY
TRBV6-1	TRBJ2-3	ASSTRRTGAPTDTQY
TRBV7-2	TRBJ2-1	ASSLLASDPTYNEQF
TRBV19	TRBJ1-6	ASTEGDSPLH